A selection of T cell receptor beta chains follows, all from one sample in a study of blood T cells in healthy people across ages. TCRdb independently ran MiXCR on the 5' RACE reads; one entry per CDR3 protein. The table lists some 1.1 million distinct CDR3 sequences, less than 45% of them singletons. Sequencing used blood. These receptors originate from a man between 18 and 35 years old in good health. The CDR3 runs from the conserved cysteine through the conserved F or W. Fields, in order: D gene, V gene, J gene, clone size, CDR3 DNA, CDR3 protein. A D gene is named only where the DNA matches it firmly. A clone size is listed for some rows: how often the clone was seen (once, few, many), or a class if it is expanded.

d_gene: .
v_gene: TRBV6-5
j_gene: TRBJ2-7
abundance: .
CDR3nt: TGTGCCAGCAGTCGAGCCGCAGCGAATGAGCAGTACTTC
CDR3aa: CASSRAAANEQYF

d_gene: TRBD1
v_gene: TRBV10-3
j_gene: TRBJ2-1
abundance: once
CDR3nt: TGTGCCATCAGGGGGGACAGCTACAATGAGCAGTTCTTC
CDR3aa: CAIRGDSYNEQFF

d_gene: TRBD1
v_gene: TRBV12-3/TRBV12-4
j_gene: TRBJ2-1
abundance: few
CDR3nt: TGTGCCAGCAGTCGTGGACAGGGGCCACACAATGAGCAGTTCTTC
CDR3aa: CASSRGQGPHNEQFF

d_gene: TRBD2
v_gene: TRBV20-1
j_gene: TRBJ2-1
abundance: .
CDR3nt: TGCAGTGCAGGCAGACTAGCGGGGGCCTTTTACAATGAGCAGTTCTTC
CDR3aa: CSAGRLAGAFYNEQFF

d_gene: TRBD2
v_gene: TRBV11-1
j_gene: TRBJ2-1
abundance: .
CDR3nt: TGTGCCAGCAGCCACCAGCGGGGCTCATACAATGAGCAGTTCTTC
CDR3aa: CASSHQRGSYNEQFF

d_gene: .
v_gene: TRBV4-1
j_gene: TRBJ2-1
abundance: .
CDR3nt: TGCGCCAGCGGAGGAGTTGCCGAGCAGTTCTTC
CDR3aa: CASGGVAEQFF

d_gene: TRBD1
v_gene: TRBV12-3/TRBV12-4
j_gene: TRBJ1-1
abundance: few
CDR3nt: TGTGCCAGCAGTACCAGACAGGGGGGGAACACTGAAGCTTTCTTT
CDR3aa: CASSTRQGGNTEAFF

d_gene: .
v_gene: TRBV11-2
j_gene: TRBJ2-5
abundance: few
CDR3nt: TGTGCCAGCAGCTTCAGTGGGGCGGTAGAGACCCAGTACTTC
CDR3aa: CASSFSGAVETQYF

d_gene: .
v_gene: TRBV20-1
j_gene: TRBJ2-3
abundance: .
CDR3nt: TGCAGTGCTAGAGCCCCGGTCAGGGGTACAGATACGCAGTATTTT
CDR3aa: CSARAPVRGTDTQYF

d_gene: .
v_gene: TRBV4-1
j_gene: TRBJ1-2
abundance: .
CDR3nt: TGCGCCAGCAGCCGAAACGAAGGAACTAACTATGGCTACACCTTC
CDR3aa: CASSRNEGTNYGYTF

d_gene: TRBD1
v_gene: TRBV4-1
j_gene: TRBJ1-2
abundance: many
CDR3nt: TGCGCCAGCAGCCAACAACCCATCGCGACAGGGGCCAACTATGGCTACACCTTC
CDR3aa: CASSQQPIATGANYGYTF

d_gene: .
v_gene: TRBV4-3
j_gene: TRBJ2-2
abundance: few
CDR3nt: TGCGCCAGCAGCCAAGATAGTGGGGGAAACACCGGGGAGCTGTTTTTT
CDR3aa: CASSQDSGGNTGELFF